This is a list of T cell receptor beta chains from one sample in a study of control samples from healthy donors and cancer patients. The method was immunoSEQ multiplex PCR; TCRdb's version includes in-frame clones alone and lacks a portion of them. In the table there are about 230,000 clones, about 80% of which are singletons. Sequencing input: PBMCs. The receptors were gathered from a woman aged 60 to 75 with lung cancer. CDR3s include the opening cysteine and the closing phenylalanine or tryptophan. Fields, in order: V gene, clone size, D gene, J gene, CDR3 length, CDR3 protein, CDR3 DNA. A D gene is named only where the DNA matches it firmly. Size tells how often a clone was seen (once, few, many) or the class of an expanded clone, and some rows leave it out.

TRBV12-3/TRBV12-4,NA,NA,TRBJ1-2,13,CASRETANYGYTF,TGTGCCAGCAGAGAGACAGCTAACTATGGCTACACCTTC
TRBV27,once,NA,TRBJ1-3,16,CASSRSGPAAGNTIYF,TGTGCCAGCAGTAGATCCGGGCCCGCCGCTGGAAACACCATATATTTT
TRBV4-1,NA,NA,TRBJ1-5,15,CASSQELRVNQPQHF,TGCGCCAGCAGCCAAGAGCTCAGGGTCAATCAGCCCCAGCATTTT
TRBV19,NA,NA,TRBJ2-4,14,CASSRDRPQNIQYF,TGTGCCAGTAGTAGGGACCGGCCCCAGAACATTCAGTACTTC
TRBV1,NA,NA,TRBJ1-1,18,CTSSQGDRVRRMNTEAFF,TGCACCAGCAGCCAGGGGGACAGGGTGCGAAGGATGAACACTGAAGCTTTCTTT
TRBV9,NA,NA,TRBJ2-1,15,CASSVGQGSYNEQFF,TGTGCCAGCAGCGTAGGGCAGGGGAGCTACAATGAGCAGTTCTTC
TRBV6-5,few,NA,TRBJ2-7,12,CAARGSSYEQYF,TGTGCCGCCCGCGGGTCGTCCTACGAGCAGTACTTC
TRBV6-7,NA,TRBD1,TRBJ2-1,14,CASSYQGQGNEQFF,TGTGCCAGCAGTTACCAGGGACAGGGCAATGAGCAGTTCTTC
TRBV5-5,NA,NA,TRBJ2-2,15,CASSLEGSNTGELFF,TGTGCCAGCAGCTTGGAAGGGTCGAACACCGGGGAGCTGTTTTTT
TRBV12-3/TRBV12-4,NA,TRBD1,TRBJ2-1,13,CASSLGQGFGQFF,TGTGCCAGCAGTTTGGGACAGGGTTTCGGGCAGTTCTTC
TRBV28,NA,TRBD2,TRBJ2-7,15,CASRATGLAGYEQYF,TGTGCCAGCAGAGCAACGGGGCTAGCGGGTTACGAGCAGTACTTC
TRBV28,NA,NA,TRBJ1-6,18,CASSSTVTGGTYNSPLHF,TGTGCCAGCAGTTCGACTGTAACCGGGGGAACCTATAATTCACCCCTCCACTTT
TRBV2,NA,NA,TRBJ2-5,14,CASSGQAPRETQYF,TGTGCCAGCAGTGGGCAGGCTCCTCGAGAGACCCAGTACTTC
TRBV18,NA,NA,TRBJ1-3,16,CASSPTRPSSGNTIYF,TGTGCCAGCTCACCAACTAGGCCCTCCTCTGGAAACACCATATATTTT
TRBV10-1,once,TRBD1,TRBJ2-3,16,CASSERTGGVTDTQYF,TGCGCCAGCAGTGAGAGGACAGGGGGCGTCACAGATACGCAGTATTTT
TRBV19,NA,NA,TRBJ1-4,15,CASSIEKASPQKLFF,TGTGCCAGTAGTATAGAAAAGGCGAGTCCTCAAAAACTGTTTTTT
TRBV3-1/TRBV3-2,once,NA,TRBJ2-1,16,CASSRDSSGGYNEQFF,TGTGCCAGCAGCCGGGACTCCTCCGGAGGTTACAATGAGCAGTTCTTC
TRBV7-3,NA,NA,TRBJ2-5,13,CASSVRAEETQYF,TGTGCCAGCAGCGTGCGAGCAGAAGAGACCCAGTACTTC
TRBV10-3,NA,TRBD1,TRBJ2-1,13,CAITGTANNEQFF,TGTGCCATCACCGGGACAGCTAACAATGAGCAGTTCTTC
TRBV5-1,NA,TRBD2,TRBJ2-1,17,CASSLELAGGPVNEQFF,TGCGCCAGCAGCTTGGAGCTAGCGGGGGGGCCGGTGAATGAGCAGTTCTTC
TRBV6-5,NA,NA,TRBJ1-1,14,CASSFTDRDTEAFF,TGTGCCAGCAGTTTCACGGACCGGGACACTGAAGCTTTCTTT
TRBV6-5,NA,TRBD1,TRBJ1-2,13,CASSPGTGDGYTF,TGTGCCAGCAGTCCCGGGACAGGGGACGGCTACACCTTC
TRBV7-2,NA,NA,TRBJ2-5,15,CASSLDRARGETQYF,TGTGCCAGCAGCTTAGACCGGGCACGCGGTGAGACCCAGTACTTC
TRBV13,NA,TRBD1,TRBJ1-6,15,CASSLRDRNNSPLHF,TGTGCCAGCAGCCTTAGGGACAGGAATAATTCACCCCTCCACTTT
TRBV6-4,NA,NA,TRBJ1-1,13,CASSEGMGAEAFF,TGTGCCAGCAGTGAAGGCATGGGGGCTGAAGCTTTCTTT
TRBV30,NA,NA,TRBJ1-2,12,CAWSQGYYGYTF,TGTGCCTGGAGTCAAGGCTACTATGGCTACACCTTC
TRBV24-1,NA,TRBD2,TRBJ2-5,15,CATSDAGVNQETQYF,TGTGCCACCAGTGACGCGGGGGTCAACCAAGAGACCCAGTACTTC
TRBV2,NA,NA,TRBJ1-5,15,CASTIAELSNQPQHF,TGTGCCAGCACCATTGCTGAGCTTAGCAATCAGCCCCAGCATTTT
TRBV30,once,NA,TRBJ1-6,13,CAWSRQAHSPLHF,TGTGCCTGGAGCAGACAGGCTCATTCACCCCTCCACTTT
TRBV7-8,NA,TRBD1,TRBJ1-5,15,CASSSTRQGNQPQHF,TGTGCCAGCAGCTCCACCCGACAGGGGAATCAGCCCCAGCATTTT
TRBV5-1,NA,TRBD2,TRBJ2-2,17,CASSLARGTSGSGELFF,TGCGCCAGCAGCTTGGCTCGCGGGACTAGCGGGTCCGGGGAGCTGTTTTTT
TRBV21-1,NA,NA,TRBJ2-2,14,CASSKGRNTGELFF,TGTGCCAGCAGCAAAGGCCGGAACACCGGGGAGCTGTTTTTT
TRBV19,NA,NA,TRBJ2-2,12,CASSREPGELFF,TGTGCCAGTAGTCGGGAACCCGGGGAGCTGTTTTTT
TRBV7-8,NA,NA,TRBJ1-2,14,CASSLGGLGYGYTF,TGTGCCAGCAGCTTAGGAGGACTGGGCTATGGCTACACCTTC
TRBV5-4,NA,TRBD1,TRBJ2-7,15,CASSPGTGRDGEQYF,TGTGCCAGCAGCCCCGGGACAGGGAGGGATGGCGAGCAGTACTTC
TRBV28,once,TRBD1,TRBJ2-7,13,CASSLGQIYEQYF,TGTGCCAGCAGCCTGGGACAGATCTACGAGCAGTACTTC
TRBV19,NA,NA,TRBJ1-5,15,CASRPRAWGNQPQHF,TGTGCCAGTAGACCTCGAGCTTGGGGCAATCAGCCCCAGCATTTT
TRBV9,few,TRBD1,TRBJ1-4,15,CASSAQGATNEKLFF,TGTGCCAGCAGCGCCCAGGGGGCAACTAATGAAAAACTGTTTTTT
TRBV24-1,once,NA,TRBJ2-3,15,CATSVTRTGTDTQYF,TGTGCCACCAGTGTGACGAGGACCGGAACAGATACGCAGTATTTT
TRBV4-1,NA,NA,TRBJ2-7,14,CASSQGVDSYEQYF,TGCGCCAGCAGCCAAGGCGTCGACTCCTACGAGCAGTACTTC
TRBV5-1,once,TRBD1,TRBJ2-2,17,CASSDPVQGDTTGELFF,TGCGCCAGCAGTGATCCGGTACAGGGGGACACGACCGGGGAGCTGTTTTTT
TRBV19,few,TRBD1,TRBJ2-5,18,CASSSRLRLTGRQETQYF,TGTGCCAGTAGTTCCAGACTAAGATTGACAGGGCGCCAAGAGACCCAGTACTTC
TRBV2,NA,TRBD2,TRBJ2-1,16,CASSRETSRSYNEQFF,TGTGCCAGCAGCAGAGAGACTAGCCGCTCCTACAATGAGCAGTTCTTC
TRBV2,NA,NA,TRBJ2-4,15,CASSEEWSGKNIQYF,TGTGCCAGCAGTGAAGAGTGGTCTGGCAAAAACATTCAGTACTTC
TRBV6-5,NA,NA,TRBJ1-6,14,CASKIESSNSPLHF,TGTGCCAGCAAAATCGAGTCCTCAAATTCACCCCTCCACTTT
TRBV19,once,TRBD2,TRBJ2-7,14,CATSAGGGPYEQYF,TGTGCCACCTCAGCGGGAGGAGGGCCCTACGAGCAGTACTTC
TRBV20-1,NA,NA,TRBJ2-7,13,CSASRPGSYEQYF,TGCAGTGCTAGTCGGCCAGGGTCCTACGAGCAGTACTTC
TRBV11-2,NA,TRBD1,TRBJ2-5,18,CASSGRTGTDPSGETQYF,TGTGCCAGCAGCGGGCGGACAGGGACAGACCCCTCGGGGGAGACCCAGTACTTC
TRBV2,few,NA,TRBJ2-7,15,CASSPMASSSYEQYF,TGTGCCAGCAGCCCAATGGCCAGCTCGTCCTACGAGCAGTACTTC